The present entry profiles one T cell receptor (beta chain) with its context. The data were obtained in a study of OX40 agonist ivuxolimab in advanced cancers. Study overall: An agonistic anti-OX40 (CD134) antibody, ivuxolimab, was used to treat the patients. Subjects had a mean age of roughly 60 years, with a range of about 23 to 85; almost 85% were male. Partial response was recorded in three patients: one hepatocellular carcinoma and two cutaneous melanoma cases.

The assay was immunoSEQ multiplex PCR, and TCRdb's table has in-frame clones only and misses some. The sample carries around 35,000 clones, approximately 82% recorded once. V lost 0 bases, J lost 2 bases, and 12 bases lay in between. Looked up from germline, CDR1 is SGHRS and CDR2 is YFSETQ. This CDR3 has 15 residues. Specimen: CD4+ or CD8+ T cells sorted from blood, collected in a trial of the OX40 agonist ivuxolimab. The clonotype was recovered from an adult with an advanced solid tumor such as melanoma, head and neck, liver or kidney cancer. This sequence joins TRBV5-1 and TRBJ2-7; D possibly matches TRBD1 or TRBD2 (6 bases each). The DNA for the CDR3 is TGCGCCAGCAGCTTGGAGGGGGGACCCGCCTACGAGCAGTACTTC. Protein: CASSLEGGPAYEQYF.